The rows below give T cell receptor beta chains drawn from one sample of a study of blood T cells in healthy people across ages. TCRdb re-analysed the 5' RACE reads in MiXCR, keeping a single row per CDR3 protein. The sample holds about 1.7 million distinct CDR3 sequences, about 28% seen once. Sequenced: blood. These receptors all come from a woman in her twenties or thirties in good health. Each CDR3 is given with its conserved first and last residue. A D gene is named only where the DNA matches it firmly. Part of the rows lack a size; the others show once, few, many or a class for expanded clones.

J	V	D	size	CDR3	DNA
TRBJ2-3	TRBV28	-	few	CAIARPGISTDTQYF	TGTGCCATCGCGCGACCGGGAATTAGCACAGATACGCAGTATTTT
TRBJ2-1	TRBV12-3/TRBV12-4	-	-	CASTLPGRFYNEQFF	TGTGCCAGCACCCTGCCAGGCAGATTTTACAATGAGCAGTTCTTC
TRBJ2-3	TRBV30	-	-	CAWRLTGLPDTQYF	TGTGCCTGGAGGCTAACAGGGTTACCAGATACGCAGTATTTT
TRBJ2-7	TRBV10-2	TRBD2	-	CTSSTSGGSYEQYF	TGCACCAGCAGTACTAGCGGTGGGTCCTACGAGCAGTACTTC
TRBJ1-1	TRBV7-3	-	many	CASSLGTFTEAFF	TGTGCCAGCAGCTTGGGGACATTCACTGAAGCTTTCTTT
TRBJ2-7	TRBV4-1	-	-	CASSHLLGKGYEQYF	TGCGCCAGCAGCCATCTACTAGGAAAAGGCTACGAGCAGTACTTC
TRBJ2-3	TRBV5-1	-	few	CASSLHTSTSTDTQYF	TGCGCCAGCAGCCTTCACACCTCCACCAGCACAGATACGCAGTATTTT
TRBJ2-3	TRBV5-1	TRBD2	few	CASSGGTSGGFTDTQYF	TGCGCCAGCAGCGGCGGGACTAGCGGGGGGTTCACAGATACGCAGTATTTT
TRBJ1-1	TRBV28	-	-	CASTLGWAGAEAFF	TGTGCCAGCACCTTGGGTTGGGCGGGGGCTGAAGCTTTCTTT
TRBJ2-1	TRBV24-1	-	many	CATSDPNVQRSSYNEQFF	TGTGCCACCAGTGACCCCAATGTGCAGAGAAGCTCCTACAATGAGCAGTTCTTC
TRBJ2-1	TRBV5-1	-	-	CASSLGRIGTQNVNEQFF	TGCGCCAGCAGCTTGGGCCGAATTGGGACACAAAACGTAAATGAGCAGTTCTTC
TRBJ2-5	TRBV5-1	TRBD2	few	CASSLGPGLGAETQYF	TGCGCCAGCAGCTTGGGACCGGGACTAGGGGCAGAGACCCAGTACTTC
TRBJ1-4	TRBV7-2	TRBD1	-	CASSINRGQEKRFF	TGTGCCAGCAGCATTAACAGGGGGCAGGAAAAACGGTTTTTT
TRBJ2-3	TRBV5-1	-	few	CASSRPTGTARTDTQYF	TGCGCCAGCAGCCGCCCGACTGGGACGGCCCGCACAGATACGCAGTATTTT
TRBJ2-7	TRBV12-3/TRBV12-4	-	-	CASSERWGDEQYF	TGTGCCAGCAGCGAGAGGTGGGGGGACGAGCAGTACTTC
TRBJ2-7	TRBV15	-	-	CATSRDRGLEQYF	TGTGCCACCAGCAGAGATCGGGGGCTCGAGCAGTACTTC
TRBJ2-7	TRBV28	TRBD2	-	CACSLSGRLAHEQYF	TGTGCCTGCAGTTTATCCGGGAGGCTAGCCCACGAGCAGTACTTC
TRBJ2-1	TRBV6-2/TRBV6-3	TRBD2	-	CASSRIAGGLNNEQFF	TGTGCCAGCAGCCGCATAGCGGGAGGCCTTAACAATGAGCAGTTCTTC